This entry is about one TCR beta chain. The sample originates from a study of blood T cell repertoires in COVID-19. In the study overall: Italy, Spain and the United States were the sources of the convalescent and acute COVID-19 samples. T cells, B-cell-depleted T cells, or PBMCs provided the cDNA or gDNA that served as material.

In the authors' workflow: Amplified reference gene primers provided the basis for estimating nucleated cell counts. Assay: immunoSEQ multiplex PCR; the TCRdb copy retains only in-frame clones and omits some. That table is the source of V, J and clone size, and D and trimming were worked out from the DNA. The table has some 200,000 clones, about 88% seen once. The V end lost 4 bases, the J end lost 5 bases, and 11 bases lay between the germline ends. The CDR3 is 13 residues long. Sequenced: peripheral blood. The chain uses TRBV12-3 or TRBV12-4 and TRBJ2-5, with D perhaps matching TRBD1 (6 bases). The sequence came from a man under 40 with active or convalescent COVID-19. The CDR3 DNA sequence: TGTGCCAGCAGTTACAGGGTCGGGGAGACCCAGTACTTC. Translated: CASSYRVGETQYF.